This TCR beta chain was identified in a study of identical twins. General observations from the study: Recombination models fit unrelated individuals' TCR alpha sharing but underestimated twins'.

TCRdb fed the 5' RACE reads into MiXCR, producing one record per CDR3 protein. The table has some 500,000 distinct CDR3 sequences, 9% to 10% seen once; the top ten hold 2.5% to 3.5%. Points on this clonotype: Its antigen is still unknown.

These data are also associated with another study on yellow fever vaccine responses in identical twins.

The receptor was isolated from a woman aged 18-35 years in good health. Sample: PBMCs.

The CDR3: CASSLSGGDTYNEQFF. CDR3 in DNA: TGTGCCAGCAGTTTGTCCGGGGGGGACACCTACAATGAGCAGTTCTTC. The J gene is TRBJ2-1, the V gene TRBV12-3 or TRBV12-4; 8 bases agree with TRBD2. This CDR3 is 16 amino acids long. V shed 3 bases, J shed 2 bases, and the junction held 6 bases outside the gene matches.